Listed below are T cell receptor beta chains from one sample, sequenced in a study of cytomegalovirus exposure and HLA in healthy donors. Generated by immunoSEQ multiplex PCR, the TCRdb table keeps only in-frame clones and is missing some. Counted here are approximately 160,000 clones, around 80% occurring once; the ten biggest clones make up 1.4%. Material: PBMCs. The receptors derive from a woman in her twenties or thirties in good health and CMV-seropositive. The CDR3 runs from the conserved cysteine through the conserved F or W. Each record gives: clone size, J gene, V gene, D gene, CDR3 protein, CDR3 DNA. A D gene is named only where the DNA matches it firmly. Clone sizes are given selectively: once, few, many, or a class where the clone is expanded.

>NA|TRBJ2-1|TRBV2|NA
CASSEVRGGEQFF
TGTGCCAGCAGTGAAGTGCGGGGAGGCGAGCAGTTCTTC
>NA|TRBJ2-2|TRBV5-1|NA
CASSLELNTGELFF
TGCGCCAGCAGCTTGGAACTCAACACCGGGGAGCTGTTTTTT
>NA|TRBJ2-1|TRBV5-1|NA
CASSLGRADYNEQFF
TGCGCCAGCAGCTTGGGGCGGGCGGACTACAATGAGCAGTTCTTC
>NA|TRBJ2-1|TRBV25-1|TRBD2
CASSEPLAGDYNEQFF
TGTGCCAGCAGTGAACCTTTAGCGGGAGACTACAATGAGCAGTTCTTC
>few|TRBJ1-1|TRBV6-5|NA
CASRTGYTEAFF
TGTGCCAGCAGGACAGGCTACACTGAAGCTTTCTTT
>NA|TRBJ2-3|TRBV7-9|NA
CASSHYTGTDTQYF
TGTGCCAGCAGCCACTACACCGGCACAGATACGCAGTATTTT
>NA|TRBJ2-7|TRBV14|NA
CASSPLGTSVGEQYF
TGTGCCAGCAGCCCCCTAGGGACTTCGGTCGGCGAGCAGTACTTC
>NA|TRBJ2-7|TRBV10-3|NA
CAISDQGQYYEQYF
TGTGCCATCAGTGATCAAGGACAGTACTACGAGCAGTACTTC
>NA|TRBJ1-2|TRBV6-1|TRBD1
CASTYGAGGGYGYTF
TGTGCCAGCACCTACGGGGCAGGGGGAGGCTATGGCTACACCTTC
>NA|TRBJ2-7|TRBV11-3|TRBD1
CASSFGQGTGPSYEQYF
TGTGCCAGCAGCTTTGGGCAGGGGACAGGGCCCTCCTACGAGCAGTACTTC
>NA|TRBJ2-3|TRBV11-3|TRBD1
CASSLGQGAQYF
TGTGCCAGCAGCCTTGGACAGGGGGCGCAGTATTTT
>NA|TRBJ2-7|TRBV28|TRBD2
CASSFGREGRYEQYF
TGTGCCAGCAGTTTTGGGCGGGAGGGCCGGTACGAGCAGTACTTC
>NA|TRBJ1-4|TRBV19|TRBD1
CASSPDRGRFEKLFF
TGTGCCAGTAGCCCCGACAGGGGGCGATTTGAAAAACTGTTTTTT
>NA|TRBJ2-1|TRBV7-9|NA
CASSLVKDIWAYNEQFF
TGTGCCAGCAGCTTAGTAAAGGACATATGGGCCTACAATGAGCAGTTCTTC
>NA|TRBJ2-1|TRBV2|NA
CASSLPGVGDNEQFF
TGTGCCAGCAGTCTACCGGGAGTCGGGGACAATGAGCAGTTCTTC
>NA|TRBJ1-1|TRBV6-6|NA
CASSYSRTRAKNEAFF
TGTGCCAGCAGTTACTCCCGGACAAGGGCTAAGAATGAAGCTTTCTTT
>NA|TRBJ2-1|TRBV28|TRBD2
CASSSLGTSGSSYNEQFF
TGTGCCAGCAGTTCCTTAGGGACTAGCGGGAGCTCCTACAATGAGCAGTTCTTC
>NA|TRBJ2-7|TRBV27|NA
CASSFQISYEQYF
TGTGCCAGCAGTTTCCAGATATCCTACGAGCAGTACTTC
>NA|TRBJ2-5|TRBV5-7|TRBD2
CVRLADQETQYF
TGTGTACGACTAGCGGACCAAGAGACCCAGTACTTC
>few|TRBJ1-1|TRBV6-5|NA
CASSLISQGARTEAFF
TGTGCCAGCAGTTTAATATCTCAGGGCGCGAGAACTGAAGCTTTCTTT
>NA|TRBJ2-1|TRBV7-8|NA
CASSLGPLGGFSYNEQFF
TGTGCCAGCAGCTTAGGGCCCCTAGGAGGATTTTCGTACAATGAGCAGTTCTTC
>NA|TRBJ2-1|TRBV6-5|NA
CASSAPGRPHNEQFF
TGTGCCAGCAGCGCACCGGGGAGGCCCCACAATGAGCAGTTCTTC
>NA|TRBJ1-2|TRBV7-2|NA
CASSLFLGGNYGYTF
TGTGCCAGCAGCTTATTTCTCGGGGGAAACTATGGCTACACCTTC
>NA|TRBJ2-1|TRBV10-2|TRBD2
CASSPLAGGLDEQFF
TGCGCCAGCAGCCCCCTAGCGGGAGGGTTGGATGAGCAGTTCTTC
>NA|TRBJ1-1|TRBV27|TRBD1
CASSEGTGGRAFF
TGTGCCAGCAGTGAAGGGACAGGGGGTCGGGCTTTCTTT
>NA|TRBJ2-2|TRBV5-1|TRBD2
CASSPLAVNTGELFF
TGCGCCAGCAGCCCCCTAGCGGTGAACACCGGGGAGCTGTTTTTT
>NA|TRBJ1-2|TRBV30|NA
CAWRASGNYGYTF
TGTGCCTGGAGGGCTAGCGGAAACTATGGCTACACCTTC
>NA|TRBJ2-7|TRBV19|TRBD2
CASSSLAGVEQYF
TGTGCCAGTAGTTCCCTAGCGGGAGTCGAGCAGTACTTC
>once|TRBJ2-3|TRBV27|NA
CASMRGSTDTQYF
TGTGCCAGCATGCGCGGTAGCACAGATACGCAGTATTTT
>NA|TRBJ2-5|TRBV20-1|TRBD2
CTGTTQETQYF
TGCACTGGGACTACGCAAGAGACCCAGTACTTC
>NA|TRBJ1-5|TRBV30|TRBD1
CAWCPGTGQRPQHF
TGTGCCTGGTGCCCCGGGACAGGCCAGCGGCCCCAGCATTTT
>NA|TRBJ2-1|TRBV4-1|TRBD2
CASSHPGSGTYNEQFF
TGCGCCAGCAGCCATCCTGGCAGCGGGACCTACAATGAGCAGTTCTTC
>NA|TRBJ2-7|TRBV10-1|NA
CASSEYRLDGAYEQYF
TGCGCCAGCAGTGAATACAGGTTGGACGGAGCCTACGAGCAGTACTTC
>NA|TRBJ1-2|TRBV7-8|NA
CASSGGFGYTF
TGTGCCAGCAGCGGAGGGTTCGGCTACACCTTC
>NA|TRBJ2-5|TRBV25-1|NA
CASSDRNPRGETQYF
TGTGCCAGCAGTGATCGGAACCCCCGGGGAGAGACCCAGTACTTC
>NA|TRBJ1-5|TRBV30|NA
CAWSVDTEQPQHF
TGTGCCTGGAGTGTAGACACAGAACAGCCCCAGCATTTT
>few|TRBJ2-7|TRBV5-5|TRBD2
CASSLAGTSGFLAHEQYF
TGTGCCAGCAGCTTGGCTGGGACTAGCGGGTTCCTCGCCCACGAGCAGTACTTC
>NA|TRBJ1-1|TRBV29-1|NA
CSVRPQGFGNTEAFF
TGCAGCGTAAGGCCGCAGGGGTTTGGGAACACTGAAGCTTTCTTT
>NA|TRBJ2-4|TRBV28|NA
CASTAAGLYLAKNIQYF
TGTGCCAGCACCGCGGCGGGGCTGTACTTAGCCAAAAACATTCAGTACTTC
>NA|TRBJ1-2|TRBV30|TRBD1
CAWSHPPGGAGYGYTF
TGTGCCTGGAGTCACCCCCCAGGGGGCGCGGGCTATGGCTACACCTTC
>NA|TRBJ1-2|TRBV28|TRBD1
CASSSGTAYGYTF
TGTGCCAGCAGTTCCGGGACAGCGTATGGCTACACCTTC
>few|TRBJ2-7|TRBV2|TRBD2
CATGKGGSYEQYF
TGTGCCACGGGGAAGGGAGGGTCGTACGAGCAGTACTTC
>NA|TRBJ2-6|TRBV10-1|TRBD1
CASSESGTAASGANVLTF
TGCGCCAGCAGTGAGTCCGGGACAGCGGCCTCTGGGGCCAACGTCCTGACTTTC
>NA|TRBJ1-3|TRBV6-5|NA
CASSYEEGGNTIYF
TGTGCCAGCAGTTACGAGGAGGGGGGAAACACCATATATTTT
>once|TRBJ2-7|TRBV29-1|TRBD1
CSGWGQGSYEQYF
TGCAGCGGATGGGGACAGGGGTCCTACGAGCAGTACTTC
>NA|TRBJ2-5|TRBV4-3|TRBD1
CASSQGQGAGETQYF
TGCGCCAGCAGCCAAGGGCAGGGGGCTGGTGAGACCCAGTACTTC
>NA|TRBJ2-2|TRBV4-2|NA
CASSQEYGTSTGELFF
TGTGCCAGCAGCCAAGAATATGGGACTTCAACCGGGGAGCTGTTTTTT
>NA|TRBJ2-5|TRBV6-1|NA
CASRDTGQETQYF
TGTGCCAGCAGGGATACAGGGCAAGAGACCCAGTACTTC
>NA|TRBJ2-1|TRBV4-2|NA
CASSQDPRNVGKGNEQFF
TGTGCCAGCAGCCAAGATCCCCGCAACGTGGGCAAGGGGAATGAGCAGTTCTTC
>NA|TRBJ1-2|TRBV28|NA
CASSLPDYGYTF
TGTGCCAGCAGTTTACCAGACTATGGCTACACCTTC
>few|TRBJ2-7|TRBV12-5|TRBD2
CASGSQTSGAPYEQYF
TGTGCTAGTGGTTCGCAGACTAGCGGGGCTCCCTACGAGCAGTACTTC
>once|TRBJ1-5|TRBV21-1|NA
CASSKQGIGQPQHF
TGTGCCAGCAGCAAACAGGGAATAGGTCAGCCCCAGCATTTT
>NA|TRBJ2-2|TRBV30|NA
CAWVSGPNTGELFF
TGTGCCTGGGTTAGCGGACCGAACACCGGGGAGCTGTTTTTT
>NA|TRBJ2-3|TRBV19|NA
CASSIRLAFRTDTQYF
TGTGCCAGTAGTATACGCCTAGCGTTTCGCACAGATACGCAGTATTTT
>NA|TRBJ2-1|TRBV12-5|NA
CASGPPGAPRGQGYNEQFF
TGTGCTAGTGGCCCCCCTGGGGCGCCACGAGGCCAGGGCTACAATGAGCAGTTCTTC
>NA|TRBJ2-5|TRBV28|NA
CASSTRDTPGETQYF
TGTGCCAGCAGCACCCGGGACACCCCGGGGGAGACCCAGTACTTC
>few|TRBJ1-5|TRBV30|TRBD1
CAWSPLSSGTGGYYSNQPQHF
TGTGCCTGGAGTCCCCTCTCGTCCGGGACAGGGGGTTACTATAGCAATCAGCCCCAGCATTTT
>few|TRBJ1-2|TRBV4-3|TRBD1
CASSQGQGARGYTF
TGCGCCAGCAGCCAAGGCCAGGGGGCAAGGGGCTACACCTTC
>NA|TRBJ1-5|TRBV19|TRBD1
CASRGMNRGEGQPQHF
TGTGCCAGTAGGGGCATGAACAGGGGAGAGGGTCAGCCCCAGCATTTT
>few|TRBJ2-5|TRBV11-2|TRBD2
CASSLAGGQETQYF
TGTGCCAGCAGCTTAGCGGGAGGCCAAGAGACCCAGTACTTC